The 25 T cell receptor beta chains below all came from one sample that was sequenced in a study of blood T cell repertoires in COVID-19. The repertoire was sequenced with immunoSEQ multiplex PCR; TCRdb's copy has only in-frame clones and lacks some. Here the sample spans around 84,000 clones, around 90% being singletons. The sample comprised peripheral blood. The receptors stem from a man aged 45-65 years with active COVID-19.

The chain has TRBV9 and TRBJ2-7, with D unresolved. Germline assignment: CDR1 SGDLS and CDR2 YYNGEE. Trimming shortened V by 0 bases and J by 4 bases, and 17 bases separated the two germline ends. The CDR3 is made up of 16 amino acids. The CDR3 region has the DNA TGTGCCAGCAGCGTAGAGACGGCGGCGCCCCCGTACGAGCAGTACTTC. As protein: CASSVETAAPPYEQYF.

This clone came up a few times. CDR3 in amino acids: CASSRDSSYGYTF. The CDR3 DNA follows: TGTGCCAGCAGTAGGGACAGCTCGTATGGCTACACCTTC. The chain couples TRBV6-5 to TRBJ1-2, with 7 bases fitting TRBD1. With V trimmed by 5 bases and J by 5 bases, 5 bases remained unmatched. Per the germline V gene, CDR1 is MNHEY and CDR2 is SVGAGI. This CDR3 has 13 residues.

The CDR3 loop reads CASSTKRGQPSSYEQYF. CDR3 DNA: TGTGCCAGCAGTACAAAGAGGGGACAGCCATCAAGCTACGAGCAGTACTTC. V usage is TRBV2 and J usage is TRBJ2-7; 7 nucleotides align to TRBD1. Germline V gene lookup returns CDR1 SNHLY and CDR2 FYNNEI. V lost 5 bases and J lost 3; bases outside the gene matches: 16. There are 17 residues in the CDR3.

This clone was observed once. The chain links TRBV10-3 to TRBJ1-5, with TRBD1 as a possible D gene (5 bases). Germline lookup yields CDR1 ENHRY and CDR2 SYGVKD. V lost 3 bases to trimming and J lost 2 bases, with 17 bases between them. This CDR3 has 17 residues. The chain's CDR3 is CAISESGGTRGNQPQHF. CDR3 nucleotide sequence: TGTGCCATCAGTGAAAGTGGAGGGACCAGGGGCAATCAGCCCCAGCATTTT.

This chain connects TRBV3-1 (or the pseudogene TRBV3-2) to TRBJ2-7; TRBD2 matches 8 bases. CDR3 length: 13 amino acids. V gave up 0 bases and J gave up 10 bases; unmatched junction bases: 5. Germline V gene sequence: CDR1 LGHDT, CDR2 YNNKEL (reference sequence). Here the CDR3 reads CASSQEGGRPQYF. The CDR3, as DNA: TGTGCCAGCAGCCAAGAAGGCGGGAGGCCACAGTACTTC.

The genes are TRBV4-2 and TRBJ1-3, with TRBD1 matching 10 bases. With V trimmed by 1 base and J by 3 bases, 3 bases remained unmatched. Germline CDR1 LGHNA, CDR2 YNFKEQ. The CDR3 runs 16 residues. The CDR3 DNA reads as TGTGCCAGCAGCCAAGCGGGACAGGGGTTTGGAAACACCATATATTTT. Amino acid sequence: CASSQAGQGFGNTIYF.

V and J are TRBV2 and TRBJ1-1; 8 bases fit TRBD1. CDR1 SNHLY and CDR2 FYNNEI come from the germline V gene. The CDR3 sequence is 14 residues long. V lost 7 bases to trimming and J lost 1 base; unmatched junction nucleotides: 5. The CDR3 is CASTLGQGNTEAFF. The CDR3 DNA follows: TGTGCCAGCACTCTCGGACAGGGGAACACTGAAGCTTTCTTT. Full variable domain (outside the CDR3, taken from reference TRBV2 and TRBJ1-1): EPEVTQTPSHQVTQMGQEVILRCVPISNHLYFYWYRQILGQKVEFLVSFYNNEISEKSEIFDDQFSVERPDGSNFTLKIRSTKLEDSAMYFCASTLGQGNTEAFFGQGTRLTVV.

CDR3 sequence reads: CASSSMDRGIGTEAFF. CDR3 nucleotides: TGTGCCAGCAGCTCTATGGACAGAGGTATTGGCACTGAAGCTTTCTTT. This chain uses TRBV7-6 with TRBJ1-1; TRBD1 might be the D (6 bases). CDR1 and CDR2 from the germline V gene are SGHVS and FNYEAQ. This CDR3 contains 16 residues. V gave up 4 bases and J gave up 4 bases, with 19 bases separating them.

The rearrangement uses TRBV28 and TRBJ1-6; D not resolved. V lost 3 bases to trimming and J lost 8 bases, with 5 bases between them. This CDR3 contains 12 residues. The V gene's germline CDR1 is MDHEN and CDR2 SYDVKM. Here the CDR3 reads CASSFPDSPLHF. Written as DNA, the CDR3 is TGTGCCAGCAGTTTTCCTGATTCACCCCTCCACTTT.

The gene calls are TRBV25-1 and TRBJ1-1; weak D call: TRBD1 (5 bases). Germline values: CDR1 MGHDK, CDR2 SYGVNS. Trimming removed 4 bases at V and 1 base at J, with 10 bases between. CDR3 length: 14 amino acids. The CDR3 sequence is CASSGVTGNTEAFF. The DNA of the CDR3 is TGTGCCAGCAGTGGGGTAACAGGGAACACTGAAGCTTTCTTT. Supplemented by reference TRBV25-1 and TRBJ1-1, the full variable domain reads EADIYQTPRYLVIGTGKKITLECSQTMGHDKMYWYQQDPGMELHLIHYSYGVNSTEKGDLSSESTVSRIRTEHFPLTLESARPSHTSQYLCASSGVTGNTEAFFGQGTRLTVV.

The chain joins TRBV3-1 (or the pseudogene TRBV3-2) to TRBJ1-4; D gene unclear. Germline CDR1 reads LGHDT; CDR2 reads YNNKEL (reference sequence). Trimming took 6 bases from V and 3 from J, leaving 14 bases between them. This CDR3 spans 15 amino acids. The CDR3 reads CASRGSGGSNEKLFF. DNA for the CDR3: TGTGCCAGCAGGGGCTCGGGAGGGTCTAATGAAAAACTGTTTTTT.

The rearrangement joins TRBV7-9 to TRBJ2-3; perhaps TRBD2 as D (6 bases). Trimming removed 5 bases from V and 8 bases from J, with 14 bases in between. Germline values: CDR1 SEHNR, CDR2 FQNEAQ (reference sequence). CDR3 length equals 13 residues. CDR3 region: CASSPEPRGTQYF. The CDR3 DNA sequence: TGTGCCAGCAGCCCCGAACCGCGGGGTACGCAGTATTTT.

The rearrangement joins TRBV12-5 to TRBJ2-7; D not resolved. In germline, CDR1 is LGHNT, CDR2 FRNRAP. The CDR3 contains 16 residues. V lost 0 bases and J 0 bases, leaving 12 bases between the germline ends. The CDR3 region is CASGLVGAGSSYEQYF. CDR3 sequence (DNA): TGTGCTAGTGGTTTGGTCGGTGCAGGAAGCTCCTACGAGCAGTACTTC.

DNA of the CDR3: TGTGCCAGCAGTGTAACAGGGGGCTGGGGCAATCAGCCCCAGCATTTT. This gives the protein CASSVTGGWGNQPQHF. The chain has TRBV28 and TRBJ1-5; TRBD1 aligns across 9 bases. CDR3 length equals 16 residues. V shed 5 bases, J shed 2 bases, and the junction held 7 bases outside the gene matches. Germline V CDR1 and CDR2: MDHEN, SYDVKM.

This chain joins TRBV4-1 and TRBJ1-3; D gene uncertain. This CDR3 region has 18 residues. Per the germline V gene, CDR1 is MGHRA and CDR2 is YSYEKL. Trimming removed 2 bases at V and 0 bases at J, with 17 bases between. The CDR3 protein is CASSQNNSSPNSGNTIYF. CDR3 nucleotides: TGCGCCAGCAGCCAAAATAACAGTTCCCCAAACTCTGGAAACACCATATATTTT.

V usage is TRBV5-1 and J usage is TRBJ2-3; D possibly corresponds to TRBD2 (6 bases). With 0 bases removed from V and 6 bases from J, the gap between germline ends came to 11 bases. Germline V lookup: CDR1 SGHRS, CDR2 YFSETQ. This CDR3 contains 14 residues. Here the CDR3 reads CASSLELAADTQYF. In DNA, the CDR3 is TGCGCCAGCAGCTTGGAACTAGCAGCGGATACGCAGTATTTT.

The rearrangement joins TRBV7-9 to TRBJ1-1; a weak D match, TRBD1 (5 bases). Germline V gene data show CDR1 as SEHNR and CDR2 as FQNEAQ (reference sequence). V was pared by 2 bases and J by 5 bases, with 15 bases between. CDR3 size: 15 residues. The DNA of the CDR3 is TGTGCCAGCAGCTTATGGCTCCGGGGGGAAACTGAAGCTTTCTTT. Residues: CASSLWLRGETEAFF.

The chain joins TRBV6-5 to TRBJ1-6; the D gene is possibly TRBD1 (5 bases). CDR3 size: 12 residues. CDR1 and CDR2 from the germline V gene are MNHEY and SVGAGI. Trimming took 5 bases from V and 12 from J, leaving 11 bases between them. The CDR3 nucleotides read TGTGCCAGCAGTCATCAGGGTCAACCCCTCCACTTT. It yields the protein CASSHQGQPLHF.

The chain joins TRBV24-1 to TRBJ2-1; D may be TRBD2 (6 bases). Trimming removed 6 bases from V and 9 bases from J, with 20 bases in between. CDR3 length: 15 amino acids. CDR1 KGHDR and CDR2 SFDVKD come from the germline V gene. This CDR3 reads CATSSFDSLGGEQFF. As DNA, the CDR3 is TGTGCCACCAGTTCCTTTGATAGCCTGGGGGGTGAGCAGTTCTTC.

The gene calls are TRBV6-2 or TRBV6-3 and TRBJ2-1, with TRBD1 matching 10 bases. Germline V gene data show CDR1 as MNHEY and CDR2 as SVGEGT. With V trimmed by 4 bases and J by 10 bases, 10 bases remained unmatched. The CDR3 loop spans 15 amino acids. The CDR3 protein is CASSSRDRGLYEQFF. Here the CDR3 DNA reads TGTGCCAGCAGTTCCCGGGACAGGGGCCTATACGAGCAGTTCTTC.

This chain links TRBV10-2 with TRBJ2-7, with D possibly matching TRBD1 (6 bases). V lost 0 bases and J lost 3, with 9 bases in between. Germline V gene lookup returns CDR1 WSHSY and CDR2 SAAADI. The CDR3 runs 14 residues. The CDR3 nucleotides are TGCGCCAGCAGTGAGTCGGGACAAAGCTACGAGCAGTACTTC. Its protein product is CASSESGQSYEQYF.

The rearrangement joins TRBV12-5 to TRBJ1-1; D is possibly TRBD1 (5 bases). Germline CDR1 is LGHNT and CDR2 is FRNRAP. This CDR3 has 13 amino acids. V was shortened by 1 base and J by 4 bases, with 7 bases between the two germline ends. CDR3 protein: CASGLAGFTEAFF. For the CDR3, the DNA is TGTGCTAGTGGTTTGGCAGGGTTCACTGAAGCTTTCTTT.

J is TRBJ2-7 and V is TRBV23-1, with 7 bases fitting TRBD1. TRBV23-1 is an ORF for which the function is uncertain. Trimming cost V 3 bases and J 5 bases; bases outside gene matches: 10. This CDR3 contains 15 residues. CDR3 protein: CASSHLGQENNEQYF. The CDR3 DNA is TGCGCCAGCAGTCACCTAGGACAGGAAAATAACGAGCAGTACTTC.

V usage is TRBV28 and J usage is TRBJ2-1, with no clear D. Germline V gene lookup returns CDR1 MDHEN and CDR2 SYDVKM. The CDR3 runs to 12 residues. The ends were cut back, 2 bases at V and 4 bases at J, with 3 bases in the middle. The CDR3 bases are TGTGCCAGCAGTTTACTTTACAATGAGCAGTTCTTC. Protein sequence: CASSLLYNEQFF.

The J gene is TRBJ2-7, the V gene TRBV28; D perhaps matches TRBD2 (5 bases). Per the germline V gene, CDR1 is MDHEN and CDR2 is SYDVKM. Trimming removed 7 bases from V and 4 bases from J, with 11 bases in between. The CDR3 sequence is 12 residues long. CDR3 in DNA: TGTGCCAGCACACGAGGGTCTTACGAGCAGTACTTC. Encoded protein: CASTRGSYEQYF.